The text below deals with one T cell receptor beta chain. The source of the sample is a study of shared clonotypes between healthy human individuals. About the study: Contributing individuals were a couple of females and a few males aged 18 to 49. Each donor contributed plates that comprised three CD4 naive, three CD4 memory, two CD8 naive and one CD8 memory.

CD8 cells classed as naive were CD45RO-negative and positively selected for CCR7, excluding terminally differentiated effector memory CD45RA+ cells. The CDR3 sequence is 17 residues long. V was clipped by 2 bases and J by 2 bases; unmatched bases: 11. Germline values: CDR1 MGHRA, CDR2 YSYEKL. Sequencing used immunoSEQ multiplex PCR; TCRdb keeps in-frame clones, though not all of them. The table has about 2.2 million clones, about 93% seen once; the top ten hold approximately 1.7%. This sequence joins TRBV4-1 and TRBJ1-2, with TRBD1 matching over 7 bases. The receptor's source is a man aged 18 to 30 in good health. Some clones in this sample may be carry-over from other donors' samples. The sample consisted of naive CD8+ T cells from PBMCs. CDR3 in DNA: TGCGCCAGCAGCCAATGGCCACACGAGGGACAGAACTATGGCTACACCTTC. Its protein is CASSQWPHEGQNYGYTF.